These 15 T cell receptor beta chains came from one sample sequenced in a study of radiotherapy plus CTLA-4 blockade in lung cancer (dated by TCRdb to the late 2010s). Library generation was performed with the immunoSEQ multiplex PCR assay. TCRdb limited this immuneACCESS table to in-frame rearrangements with V and J called. A share of clones is missing; checked studies link under half to unresolved V genes, and the rest is unexplained. For this sample there are about 73,000 clones; around 86% appear just once. Clones ranked in the top ten supply 40% of the sample. Sequencing used peripheral blood, obtained from a patient treated with radiotherapy plus ipilimumab. The receptors stem from a human donor with non-small cell lung cancer that progressed on radiotherapy plus ipilimumab.

This clone has just a few counts. Germline and junction disagree at one end, which may indicate a read error. V usage is TRBV14 and J usage is TRBJ2-5; 8 nucleotides agree with TRBD2. The CDR3 length is 18 residues. CDR1 SGHDN and CDR2 FVKESK come from the germline V gene. The CDR3 loop reads CASSQEASREDSRETQYF. The DNA for the CDR3 is TGTGCCAGCAGTCAAGAAGCCTCGCGGGAGGACTCCCGGGAGACCCAGTACTTC. Variable domain in full (rest from reference TRBV14 and TRBJ2-5): EAGVTQFPSHSVIEKGQTVTLRCDPISGHDNLYWYRRVMGKEIKFLLHFVKESKQDESGMPNNRFLAERTGGTYSTLKVQPAELEDSGVYFCASSQEASREDSRETQYFGPGTRLLVL.

The sample holds one count of this clone. The gene calls are TRBV5-4 and TRBJ1-2, with D possibly being TRBD1 (6 bases). V lost 0 bases to trimming and J lost 2 bases, with 11 bases between them. The CDR3 is 15 residues long. Germline V gene data show CDR1 as SGHNT and CDR2 as YYREEE (reference sequence). The CDR3 coding sequence is TGTGCCAGCAGCTTGGGAGGGGGTGCCAACTATGGCTACACCTTC. Protein: CASSLGGGANYGYTF.

V usage is TRBV10-3 and J usage is TRBJ1-6; D is possibly TRBD1 (6 bases). Looked up from germline, CDR1 is ENHRY and CDR2 is SYGVKD. The V and J ends lost 5 bases and 7 bases respectively, with 12 bases between them. The CDR3 spans 14 residues. The CDR3: CAISTQGPNSPLHF. CDR3 in DNA: TGTGCCATCAGTACACAGGGACCGAATTCACCCCTCCACTTT.

Here the CDR3 reads CARSRSMRRPGEQYV. CDR3 sequence (DNA): TGTGCCCGCTCTCGCTCTATGCGGCGTCCCGGGGAGCAGTACGTC. The chain links TRBV28 to TRBJ2-7; no reliable D call. CDR1 and CDR2 from the germline V gene are MDHEN and SYDVKM. Between the trimmed V and J ends, which lost 11 bases and 7 bases, there was a span of 27 bases. The CDR3 has 15 residues.

This sequence joins TRBV4-1 and TRBJ1-4; D unresolved. Germline V gives CDR1 MGHRA, CDR2 YSYEKL. CDR3 size: 16 residues. Trimming shortened V by 4 bases and J by 4 bases, and 16 bases separated the two germline ends. The DNA of the CDR3 is TGCGCCAGCAGCCCCCAAGCGGCAGGTTATAATGAAAAACTGTTTTTT. This codes for CASSPQAAGYNEKLFF.

This chain links TRBV25-1 with TRBJ1-1; no definite D call. Trimming left V 1 base short and J 1 base short, with 10 bases between. Per the germline V gene, CDR1 is MGHDK and CDR2 is SYGVNS. CDR3 size: 15 residues. The CDR3 DNA reads as TGTGCCAGCAGTGAATCGGGCGGACCGAACACTGAAGCTTTCTTT. It specifies CASSESGGPNTEAFF.

The rearrangement uses TRBV6-1 and TRBJ2-3; D not resolved. The CDR3 totals 16 residues. V lost 0 bases and J lost 0, with 10 bases in between. Germline V gene sequence: CDR1 MNHNS, CDR2 SASEGT. The CDR3 region is CASSEALGISTDTQYF. The CDR3 DNA sequence: TGTGCCAGCAGTGAAGCGCTGGGGATTAGCACAGATACGCAGTATTTT.

The chain recombines TRBV10-2 with TRBJ2-7; 7 bases line up with TRBD1. Germline V gene sequence: CDR1 WSHSY, CDR2 SAAADI. Trimming cost V 0 bases and J 2 bases; bases outside gene matches: 7. The length of the CDR3 is 16 residues. The CDR3 loop reads CASSESKTGPPYEQYF. DNA of the CDR3: TGCGCCAGCAGTGAGTCGAAGACAGGGCCGCCCTACGAGCAGTACTTC.

The chain recombines TRBV5-1 with TRBJ2-2; tentative D call: TRBD1 (6 bases). This CDR3 comprises 14 residues. V was trimmed by 4 bases and J by 7 bases, leaving 14 bases between them. From germline, CDR1 is SGHRS and CDR2 YFSETQ. The CDR3 loop is CASSMGHGDGELFF. CDR3 sequence (DNA): TGCGCCAGCAGCATGGGACATGGTGACGGGGAGCTGTTTTTT. The whole variable domain, remainder taken from reference TRBV5-1 and TRBJ2-2, is KAGVTQTPRYLIKTRGQQVTLSCSPISGHRSVSWYQQTPGQGLQFLFEYFSETQRNKGNFPGRFSGRQFSNSRSEMNVSTLELGDSALYLCASSMGHGDGELFFGEGSRLTVL.

The chain carries TRBV10-2 and TRBJ1-1, with a possible D match to TRBD1 (5 bases). Trimming left V 9 bases short and J 4 bases short, with 18 bases between. This CDR3 region has 14 residues. Germline loops: CDR1 WSHSY, CDR2 SAAADI. CDR3 sequence: CASKSSGRSTEAFF. CDR3 DNA sequence: TGCGCCAGTAAGAGTTCAGGGCGGAGCACTGAAGCTTTCTTT.

CDR3 coding DNA: TGTGCCAGCAGCCCTTCGGGACAGTCCTATGGCTACACCTTC. The encoded protein is CASSPSGQSYGYTF. This chain connects TRBV4-2 to TRBJ1-2, with TRBD1 identical over 7 bases. With 4 bases clipped from V and 4 bases from J, the junction kept 6 bases outside the gene matches. Germline V gives CDR1 LGHNA, CDR2 YNFKEQ. The CDR3 spans 14 residues.

The CDR3 DNA is TGTGCCAGTAGTCGGGGGGTAGGGGGGCCCCAGCATTTT. Its protein product is CASSRGVGGPQHF. This chain joins TRBV19 and TRBJ1-5; D is possibly TRBD1 (6 bases). The V end lost 5 bases, the J end lost 9 bases, and 14 bases lay between the germline ends. The CDR3 has 13 amino acids. Germline loops: CDR1 LNHDA, CDR2 SQIVND (reference sequence).

The rearrangement links TRBV5-1 to TRBJ2-4; 11 positions match TRBD1. The length of the CDR3 is 16 residues. V lost 4 bases to trimming and J lost 6 bases; unmatched junction nucleotides: 9. CDR1 and CDR2 from the germline V gene are SGHRS and YFSETQ. DNA of the CDR3: TGCGCCAGCAGCCCCTCGGGACAGGGGGGCGGAAACATTCAGTACTTC. Its protein is CASSPSGQGGGNIQYF.

The chain joins TRBV6-6 to TRBJ2-1; TRBD2 matches at 7 bases. Germline V gene sequence: CDR1 MNHNY, CDR2 SVGAGI (reference sequence). This CDR3 region has 16 residues. Germline trimming cut 0 bases from V and 5 bases from J; bases unmatched to any gene: 7. CDR3 sequence: CASSYSRSGGNNEQFF. The CDR3 region has the DNA TGTGCCAGCAGTTACTCGAGATCCGGGGGGAACAATGAGCAGTTCTTC.

The rearrangement uses TRBV6-6 and TRBJ2-7, with 9 positions matching TRBD2. V was clipped by 4 bases and J by 5 bases; unmatched bases: 12. This CDR3 has 16 residues. Germline V gene sequence: CDR1 MNHNY, CDR2 SVGAGI (reference sequence). The CDR3 DNA follows: TGTGCCAGCAGTTCGCGACGATTGGGGACTAGCAACGAGCAGTACGTC. Amino acid sequence: CASSSRRLGTSNEQYV.